Sequencing of this T cell receptor beta chain was carried out in a study of graft-versus-host responses after intestinal transplantation. Study-wide context: Anti-thymocyte globulin induction preceded roughly 3 years of tacrolimus and steroid maintenance in all recipients.

The germline CDR1 and CDR2 sequences are SGHAT and FQNNGV. The CDR3 contains 18 residues. With 0 bases removed from V and 2 bases from J, the gap between germline ends came to 17 bases. TCRdb keeps only in-frame clones here, not all; method: immunoSEQ multiplex PCR. The table shows approximately 50,000 clones, with around 90% occurring only once. The V gene is TRBV11-2, the J gene TRBJ2-1; possibly TRBD2 for D (6 bases). This specimen was PBMCs, taken 26 days after transplant. The source is a human patient who received an intestinal transplant, so some T cells may come from the graft donor. For the CDR3, the DNA is TGTGCCAGCAGCTTAGAGGGTGTGTGGGGGGAAGCCTACAATGAGCAGTTCTTC. Translating gives CASSLEGVWGEAYNEQFF.